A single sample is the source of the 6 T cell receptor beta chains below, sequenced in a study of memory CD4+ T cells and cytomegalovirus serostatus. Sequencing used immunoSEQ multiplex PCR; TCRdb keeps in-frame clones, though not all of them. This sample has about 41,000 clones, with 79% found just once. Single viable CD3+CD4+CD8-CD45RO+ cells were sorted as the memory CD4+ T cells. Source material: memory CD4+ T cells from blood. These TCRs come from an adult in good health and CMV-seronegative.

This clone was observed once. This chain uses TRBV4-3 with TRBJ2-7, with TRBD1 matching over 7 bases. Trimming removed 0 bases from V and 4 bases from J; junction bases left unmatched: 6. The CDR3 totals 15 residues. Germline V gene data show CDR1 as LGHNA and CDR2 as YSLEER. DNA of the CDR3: TGCGCCAGCAGCCAAGAGGGGGACAGTCGTTACGAGCAGTACTTC. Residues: CASSQEGDSRYEQYF.

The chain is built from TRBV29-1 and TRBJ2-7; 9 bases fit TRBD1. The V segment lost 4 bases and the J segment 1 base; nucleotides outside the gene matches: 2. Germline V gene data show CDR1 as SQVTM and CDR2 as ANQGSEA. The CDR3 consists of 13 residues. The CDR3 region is CSVVGTGSYEQYF. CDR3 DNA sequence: TGCAGCGTTGTTGGGACAGGGTCCTACGAGCAGTACTTC.

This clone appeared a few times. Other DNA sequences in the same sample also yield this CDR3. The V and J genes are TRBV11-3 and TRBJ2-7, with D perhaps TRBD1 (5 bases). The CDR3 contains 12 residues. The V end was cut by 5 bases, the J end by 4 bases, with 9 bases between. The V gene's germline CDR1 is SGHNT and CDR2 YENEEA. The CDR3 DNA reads TGTGCCAGCAGCAGGGGAAATTACGAGCAGTACTTC. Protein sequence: CASSRGNYEQYF.

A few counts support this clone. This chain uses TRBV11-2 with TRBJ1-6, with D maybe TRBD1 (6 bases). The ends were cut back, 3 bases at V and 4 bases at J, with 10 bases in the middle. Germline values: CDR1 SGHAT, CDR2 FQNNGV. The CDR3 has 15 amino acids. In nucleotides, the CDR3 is TGTGCCAGCAGCTTCGGACAGACGTATAATTCACCCCTCCACTTT. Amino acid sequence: CASSFGQTYNSPLHF. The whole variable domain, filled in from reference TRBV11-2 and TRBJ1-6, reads EAGVAQSPRYKIIEKRQSVAFWCNPISGHATLYWYQQILGQGPKLLIQFQNNGVVDDSQLPKDRFSAERLKGVDSTLKIQPAKLEDSAVYLCASSFGQTYNSPLHFGNGTRLTVT.

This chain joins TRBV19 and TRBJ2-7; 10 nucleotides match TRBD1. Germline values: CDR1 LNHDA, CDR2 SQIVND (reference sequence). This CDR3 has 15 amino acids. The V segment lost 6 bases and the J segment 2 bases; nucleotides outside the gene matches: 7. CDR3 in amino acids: CASRETGGLTYEQYF. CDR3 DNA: TGTGCCAGTAGAGAGACAGGGGGCCTGACCTACGAGCAGTACTTC.

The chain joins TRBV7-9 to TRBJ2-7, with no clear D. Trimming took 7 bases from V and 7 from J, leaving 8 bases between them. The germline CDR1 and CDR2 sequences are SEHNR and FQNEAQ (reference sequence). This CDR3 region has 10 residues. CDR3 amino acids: CASTPLEQYF. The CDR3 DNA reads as TGTGCCAGCACTCCTTTGGAGCAGTACTTC.